This T cell receptor beta chain was profiled in a study of blood T cell repertoires in COVID-19. Turning to the study itself: The study drew acute and convalescent COVID-19 samples from the United States, Italy and Spain. The cDNA or gDNA used as material had been derived from T cells, B-cell-depleted T cells, or PBMCs.

In the original workflow: Researchers report that nucleated cell counts were estimated from reference gene primer amplification. This table comes from immunoSEQ multiplex PCR, and its TCRdb copy is limited to in-frame clones, with some not included. V and J calls and clone size are those listed in that table; D and trimming were worked out from the DNA. The sample shows approximately 300,000 clones, around 88% of them seen only once. The sequencing input was peripheral blood. This TCR was sampled from a woman between 45 and 65 years old with acute or convalescent COVID-19.

The CDR3 DNA sequence: TGTGCCAGCAGTTTAGCCCAGAACTACGAGCAGTACTTC. Residues: CASSLAQNYEQYF. V usage is TRBV12-3 or TRBV12-4 and J usage is TRBJ2-7; D call uncertain. CDR3 size: 13 residues. The V and J ends lost 0 bases and 3 bases respectively, with 6 bases between them.